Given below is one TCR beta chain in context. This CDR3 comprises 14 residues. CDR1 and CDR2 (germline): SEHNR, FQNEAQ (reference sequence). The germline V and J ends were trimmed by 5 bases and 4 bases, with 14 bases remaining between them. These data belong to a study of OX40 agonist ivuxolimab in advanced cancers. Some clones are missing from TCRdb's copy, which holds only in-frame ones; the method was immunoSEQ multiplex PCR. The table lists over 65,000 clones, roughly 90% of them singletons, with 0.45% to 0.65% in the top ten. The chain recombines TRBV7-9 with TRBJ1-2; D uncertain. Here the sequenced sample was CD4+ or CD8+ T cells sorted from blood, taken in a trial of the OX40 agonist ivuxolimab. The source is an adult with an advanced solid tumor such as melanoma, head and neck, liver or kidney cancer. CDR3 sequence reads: CASSDWGGGYGYTF. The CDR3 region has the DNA TGTGCCAGCAGCGACTGGGGTGGTGGCTATGGCTACACCTTC.